This passage covers 18 T cell receptor beta chains from one sample sequenced in a study of T-cell memory formation after mild COVID-19. TCRdb reanalysed the 5' RACE reads using MiXCR and keeps one entry per CDR3 protein. The table shows 65,000 to 95,000 distinct CDR3 sequences, with 9.5% to 15% occurring only once. The sequencing sample was made of PBMCs or a T cell subset sorted from them (not recorded which). The receptors derive from a man in his late teens or twenties who had mild COVID-19 (a few samples of this study predate the infection). Cell type and time point are not known.

This clonotype was found many times. V usage is TRBV29-1 and J usage is TRBJ2-5; D possibly corresponds to TRBD2 (6 bases). V lost 0 bases and J 1 base, leaving 18 bases between the germline ends. CDR1 and CDR2 (germline): SQVTM, ANQGSEA. CDR3 size: 17 residues. As DNA, the CDR3 is TGCAGCGTTGAAGACGAGGGACTCGGGCATTCCCAAGAGACCCAGTACTTC. Protein: CSVEDEGLGHSQETQYF.

This clonotype was seen a handful of times. This chain links TRBV18 with TRBJ2-7, with 11 bases lining up with TRBD1. The germline V gene has CDR1 KGHSH and CDR2 LQKENI. V was clipped by 0 bases and J by 2 bases; unmatched bases: 3. The CDR3 runs 16 residues. DNA of the CDR3: TGTGCCAGCTCACCACCGAGGACAGGGGGCCCCTACGAGCAGTACTTC. This encodes CASSPPRTGGPYEQYF. Complete variable domain (other parts from reference TRBV18 and TRBJ2-7): NAGVMQNPRHLVRRRGQEARLRCSPMKGHSHVYWYRQLPEEGLKFMVYLQKENIIDESGMPKERFSAEFPKEGPSILRIQQVVRGDSAAYFCASSPPRTGGPYEQYFGPGTRLTVT.

The V gene is TRBV27, the J gene TRBJ1-4; D gene uncertain. The CDR3 is 18 residues long. CDR1 is MNHEY and CDR2 is SMNVEV in the germline V gene (reference sequence). Trimming pared 1 base from V and 5 bases from J, leaving 20 bases between. This chain's CDR3 is CASSLWPPGVGMNEKLFF. In nucleotides, the CDR3 is TGTGCCAGCAGTTTATGGCCCCCCGGTGTAGGGATGAATGAAAAACTGTTTTTT.

The gene calls are TRBV7-3 and TRBJ2-3; 8 bases fit TRBD2. The germline V gene encodes CDR1 SGHTA and CDR2 FQGTGA. V dropped 0 bases and J dropped 3; count of bases not matched to a gene: 8. This CDR3 has 17 residues. The CDR3 here is CASSLTAPGGDTDTQYF. CDR3 in DNA: TGTGCCAGCAGCTTAACAGCCCCGGGGGGGGATACAGATACGCAGTATTTT. The entire variable domain, with the rest obtained from reference TRBV7-3 and TRBJ2-3, is as follows: GAGVSQTPSNKVTEKGKYVELRCDPISGHTALYWYRQSLGQGPEFLIYFQGTGAADDSGLPNDRFFAVRPEGSVSTLKIQRTERGDSAVYLCASSLTAPGGDTDTQYFGPGTRLTVL.

This clonotype was observed a handful of times. The rearrangement joins TRBV7-9 to TRBJ2-5; 9 bases map to TRBD1. V dropped 5 bases and J dropped 3; count of bases not matched to a gene: 13. Germline CDR1 is SEHNR and CDR2 is FQNEAQ (reference sequence). The CDR3 runs 17 residues. This CDR3 reads CASSLTPGTGREETQYF. In DNA, the CDR3 is TGTGCCAGCAGCCTAACACCCGGGACAGGGAGAGAAGAGACCCAGTACTTC.

In its sample, this clonotype was seen a few times. This sequence joins TRBV6-2 or TRBV6-3 and TRBJ1-5, with 7 bases identical to TRBD1. V was pared by 7 bases and J by 1 base, with 1 base of the junction left unmatched. The germline gives CDR1 MNHEY, CDR2 SVGEGT. The CDR3 is 13 amino acids. This CDR3 reads CASTTGSNQPQHF. The CDR3 coding sequence is TGTGCCAGCACGACAGGGAGCAATCAGCCCCAGCATTTT.

This clonotype came up a few times. This chain joins TRBV7-2 and TRBJ2-5; D ambiguous. V shed 1 base and J shed 4 bases, with 13 bases lying between them. The CDR3 extends over 15 amino acids. CDR1 and CDR2 from the germline V gene are SGHTA and FQGNSA. In DNA form, the CDR3 reads TGTGCCAGCAGCTTAGGTTCTGGACCCGGAGAGACCCAGTACTTC. It yields the protein CASSLGSGPGETQYF.

J is TRBJ1-2 and V is TRBV29-1; possibly TRBD1 for D (6 bases). Trimming took 4 bases from V and 8 from J, leaving 17 bases between them. CDR1 and CDR2 from the germline V gene are SQVTM and ANQGSEA. The CDR3 has 13 amino acids. CDR3 protein: CSVVGQGPVGYTF. CDR3 coding DNA: TGCAGCGTTGTAGGCCAGGGGCCTGTGGGCTACACCTTC.

The rearrangement links TRBV7-3 to TRBJ2-3, with 7 positions matching TRBD2. Germline lookup yields CDR1 SGHTA and CDR2 FQGTGA. Trimming at V came to 0 bases and at J to 5 bases, leaving 5 bases not matched to a gene. The CDR3 has 15 amino acids. The CDR3 DNA is TGTGCCAGCAGCTTAACCGGGGGGAAGGGAGATACGCAGTATTTT. It specifies CASSLTGGKGDTQYF.

The chain has TRBV12-3 or TRBV12-4 and TRBJ2-5; possibly TRBD1 for D (6 bases). This CDR3 has 17 amino acids. The V gene lost 5 bases and the J gene lost 1 base, with 20 bases spanning the gap. CDR3 DNA: TGTGCCAGCAGTCCCCCGAGGGGGACAAATGGCCAAGAGACCCAGTACTTC. It yields the protein CASSPPRGTNGQETQYF.

This clonotype came up a few times. The chain uses TRBV20-1 and TRBJ2-2; D uncertain. Germline V gives CDR1 DFQATT, CDR2 SNEGSKA (reference sequence). V was clipped by 3 bases and J by 4 bases, with 9 bases between them. This CDR3 region has 13 residues. This chain's CDR3 is CSASSFTTGELFF. CDR3 coding DNA: TGCAGTGCTAGTTCGTTTACCACCGGGGAGCTGTTTTTT.

This clonotype was detected a few times. The chain employs TRBV9 and TRBJ2-3; D unresolved. The CDR3 extends over 13 amino acids. CDR1 and CDR2 (germline): SGDLS, YYNGEE. V shed 2 bases and J shed 5 bases, with 9 bases lying between them. The chain's CDR3 is CASSVGLKDTQYF. The CDR3 DNA reads as TGTGCCAGCAGCGTCGGATTAAAAGATACGCAGTATTTT.

This clonotype was seen a handful of times. The V and J genes are TRBV6-5 and TRBJ2-5, with D maybe TRBD2 (6 bases). The CDR3 is made up of 13 amino acids. Looked up from germline, CDR1 is MNHEY and CDR2 is SVGAGI. V was clipped by 8 bases and J by 3 bases, with 13 bases between them. The CDR3 sequence: CASGLASKETQYF. CDR3 nucleotide sequence: TGTGCCAGCGGGCTAGCGTCGAAAGAGACCCAGTACTTC.

The chain recombines TRBV7-2 with TRBJ1-4, with 9 bases aligning to TRBD1. CDR3 length equals 17 residues. Germline assignment: CDR1 SGHTA and CDR2 FQGNSA. J lost 3 bases, V lost 4 bases, and 9 bases had no gene match. For the CDR3, the DNA is TGTGCCAGCAGCTCCCGGACAGGGGAATGGGCTAATGAAAAACTGTTTTTT. Protein: CASSSRTGEWANEKLFF.

The V and J genes are TRBV29-1 and TRBJ1-2; unclear D gene. CDR3 length: 10 residues. V shed 0 bases and J shed 8 bases, with 4 bases lying between them. The V gene's germline CDR1 is SQVTM and CDR2 ANQGSEA. CDR3 sequence (DNA): TGCAGCGTTGAAGACCGCGGCTACACCTTC. Its protein product is CSVEDRGYTF.

This clonotype was observed a handful of times. The chain's CDR3 is CASSQDARSNQPQHF. The CDR3 region has the DNA TGCGCCAGCAGCCAAGATGCGAGAAGCAATCAGCCCCAGCATTTT. V usage is TRBV4-1 and J usage is TRBJ1-5, with unresolved D. CDR1 and CDR2 from the germline V gene are MGHRA and YSYEKL. Trimming removed 0 bases at V and 1 base at J, with 7 bases between. The CDR3 spans 15 residues.

This clonotype appeared a few times. This chain uses TRBV20-1 with TRBJ1-1; D is undetermined. The CDR3 runs to 16 residues. Per the germline V gene, CDR1 is DFQATT and CDR2 is SNEGSKA (reference sequence). The CDR3 DNA follows: TGCAGCGCAGGATCGGCAGGCGGTTCGGTGGGCACTGAAGCTTTCTTT. As protein: CSAGSAGGSVGTEAFF.

In its sample, this clonotype was seen a few times. The CDR3 DNA is TGTGCCAGCAGATACGGAGGCCAGGGCTGGACTGAAGCTTTCTTT. Its protein is CASRYGGQGWTEAFF. This chain uses TRBV28 with TRBJ1-1; weak D call: TRBD1 (5 bases). Looked up from germline, CDR1 is MDHEN and CDR2 is SYDVKM. CDR3 length: 15 amino acids. Trimming stripped 6 bases from V and 5 bases from J, with 19 bases between.